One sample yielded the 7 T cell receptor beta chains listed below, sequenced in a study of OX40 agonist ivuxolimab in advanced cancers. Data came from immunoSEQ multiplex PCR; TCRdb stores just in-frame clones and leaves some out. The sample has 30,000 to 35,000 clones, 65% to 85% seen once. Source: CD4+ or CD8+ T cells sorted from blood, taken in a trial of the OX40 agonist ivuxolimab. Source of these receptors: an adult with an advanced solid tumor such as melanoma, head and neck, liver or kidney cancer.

The CDR3 sequence: CASKRNTEAFF. CDR3 nucleotide sequence: TGTGCCAGCAAGAGGAACACTGAAGCTTTCTTT. The chain recombines TRBV27 with TRBJ1-1; D call uncertain. With 7 bases removed from V and 1 base from J, the gap between germline ends came to 4 bases. The CDR3 spans 11 residues. CDR1 is MNHEY and CDR2 is SMNVEV in the germline V gene (reference sequence).

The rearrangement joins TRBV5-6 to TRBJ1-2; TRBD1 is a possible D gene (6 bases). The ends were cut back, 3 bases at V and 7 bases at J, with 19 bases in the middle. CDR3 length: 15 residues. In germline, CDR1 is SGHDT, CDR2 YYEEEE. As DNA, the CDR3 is TGTGCCAGCAGCTCTACCGACAGGACCTACTTTGGCTACACCTTC. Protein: CASSSTDRTYFGYTF.

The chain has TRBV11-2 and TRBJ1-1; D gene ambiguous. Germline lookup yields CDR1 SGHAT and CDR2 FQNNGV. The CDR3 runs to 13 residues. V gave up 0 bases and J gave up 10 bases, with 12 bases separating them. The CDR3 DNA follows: TGTGCCAGCAGCTTAGAATCCCTCGGGAGAGCTTTCTTT. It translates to CASSLESLGRAFF.

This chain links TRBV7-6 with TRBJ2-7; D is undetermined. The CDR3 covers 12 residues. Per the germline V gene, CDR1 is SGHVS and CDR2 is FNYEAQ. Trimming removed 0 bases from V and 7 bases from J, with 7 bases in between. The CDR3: CASSLAGEEQYF. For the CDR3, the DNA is TGTGCCAGCAGCTTAGCTGGGGAAGAGCAGTACTTC. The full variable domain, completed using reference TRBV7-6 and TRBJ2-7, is GAGVSQSPRYKVTKRGQDVALRCDPISGHVSLYWYRQALGQGPEFLTYFNYEAQQDKSGLPNDRFSAERPEGSISTLTIQRTEQRDSAMYRCASSLAGEEQYFGPGTRLTVT.

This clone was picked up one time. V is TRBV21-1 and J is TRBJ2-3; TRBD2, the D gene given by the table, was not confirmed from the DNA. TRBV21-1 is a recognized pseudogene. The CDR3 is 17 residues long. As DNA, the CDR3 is TGTGCCAGCAGCAAAGTTGGTGTAGCGGCGTACACAGATACGCAGTATTTT. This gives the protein CASSKVGVAAYTDTQYF.

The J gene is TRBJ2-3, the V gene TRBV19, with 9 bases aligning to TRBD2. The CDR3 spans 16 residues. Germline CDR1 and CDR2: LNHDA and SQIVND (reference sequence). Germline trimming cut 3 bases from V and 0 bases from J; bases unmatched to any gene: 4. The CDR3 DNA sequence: TGTGCCAGTAGTATGAGTCTAGCGGGAAGCACAGATACGCAGTATTTT. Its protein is CASSMSLAGSTDTQYF.

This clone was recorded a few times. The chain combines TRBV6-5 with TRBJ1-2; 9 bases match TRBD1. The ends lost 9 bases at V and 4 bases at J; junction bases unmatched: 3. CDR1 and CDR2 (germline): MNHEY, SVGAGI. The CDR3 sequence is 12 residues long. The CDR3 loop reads CASTGGRYGYTF. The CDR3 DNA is TGTGCCAGTACAGGGGGCCGCTATGGCTACACCTTC.